This T cell receptor (beta chain) was captured by sequencing in a study of regulatory T cells in long-lasting Graves disease. iRepertoire HTBI primers and Arm-PCR of CDR3 regions built TCR beta libraries. MiXCR, run by TCRdb on the multiplex PCR reads, gives a single entry per CDR3 protein. The sample lists some 230,000 distinct CDR3 sequences; 18% were seen once. Ten or more counts support this clonotype. What it binds is unknown. The CDR3 sequence is 14 residues long. Trimming cost V 4 bases and J 7 bases; bases outside gene matches: 8. Germline values: CDR1 SGHVS, CDR2 FQNEAQ. Whole-study findings and limits: Persistent Graves' cases showed lower TCR diversity than newly diagnosed cases. Patients with persistent disease showed a bias toward TRBV28, TRBJ1-2 and TRBJ2-5.

Time point here: newly diagnosed GD, antithyroid drugs for less than 3 months. Extracted RNA from PBMCs served as the source of the TCR library. Tubes containing EDTA received roughly 10 milliliters of drawn peripheral blood. The J gene is TRBJ2-5, the V gene TRBV7-8, with TRBD2 matching 8 bases. The sample in question was peripheral blood mononuclear cells (PBMCs), obtained at new diagnosis, from a patient treated with antithyroid drugs. This TCR was recovered from a female donor with Graves disease. CDR3 region: CASSSTSGEGTQYF. CDR3 in DNA: TGTGCCAGCAGCTCAACTAGCGGAGAAGGGACCCAGTACTTC.